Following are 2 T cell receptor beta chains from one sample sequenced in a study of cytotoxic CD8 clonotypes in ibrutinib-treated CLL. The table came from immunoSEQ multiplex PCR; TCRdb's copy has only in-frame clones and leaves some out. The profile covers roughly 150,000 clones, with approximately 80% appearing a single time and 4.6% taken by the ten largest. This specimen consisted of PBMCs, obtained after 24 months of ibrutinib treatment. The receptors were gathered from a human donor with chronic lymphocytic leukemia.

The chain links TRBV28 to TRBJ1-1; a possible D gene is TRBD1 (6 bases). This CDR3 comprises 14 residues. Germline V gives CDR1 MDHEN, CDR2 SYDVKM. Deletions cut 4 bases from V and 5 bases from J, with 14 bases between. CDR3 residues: CASSYPGGGTEAFF. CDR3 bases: TGTGCCAGCAGTTATCCGGGAGGGGGGACTGAAGCTTTCTTT.

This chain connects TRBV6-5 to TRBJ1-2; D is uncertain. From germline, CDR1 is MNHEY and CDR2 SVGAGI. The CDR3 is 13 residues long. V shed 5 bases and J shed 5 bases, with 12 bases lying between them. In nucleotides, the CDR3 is TGTGCCAGCAGTCGGACCGCAGATTATGGCTACACCTTC. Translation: CASSRTADYGYTF.